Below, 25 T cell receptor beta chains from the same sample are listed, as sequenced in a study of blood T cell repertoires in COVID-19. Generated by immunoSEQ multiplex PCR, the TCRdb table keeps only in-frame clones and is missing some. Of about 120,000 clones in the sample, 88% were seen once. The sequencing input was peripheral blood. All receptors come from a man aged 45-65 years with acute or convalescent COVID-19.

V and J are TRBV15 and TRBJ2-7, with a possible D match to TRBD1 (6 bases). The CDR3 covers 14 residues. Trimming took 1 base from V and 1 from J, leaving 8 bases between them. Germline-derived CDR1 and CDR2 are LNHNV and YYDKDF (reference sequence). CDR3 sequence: CATSRGRGSYEQYF. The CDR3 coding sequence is TGTGCCACCAGCAGAGGCAGGGGTTCCTACGAGCAGTACTTC.

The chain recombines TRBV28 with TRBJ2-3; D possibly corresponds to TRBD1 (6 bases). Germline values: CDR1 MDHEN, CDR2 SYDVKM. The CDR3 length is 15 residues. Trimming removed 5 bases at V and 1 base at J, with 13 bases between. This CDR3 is CASSPWTARTDTQYF. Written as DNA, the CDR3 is TGTGCCAGCAGTCCTTGGACAGCGCGCACAGATACGCAGTATTTT.

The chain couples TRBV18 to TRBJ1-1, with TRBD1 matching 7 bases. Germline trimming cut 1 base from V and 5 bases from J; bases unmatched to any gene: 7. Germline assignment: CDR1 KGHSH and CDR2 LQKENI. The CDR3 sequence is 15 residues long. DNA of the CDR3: TGTGCCAGCTCACCACTAGAGGGGGCCGGGACTGAAGCTTTCTTT. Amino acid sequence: CASSPLEGAGTEAFF.

The DNA for the CDR3 is TGTGCCAGCACCTCAGGGGGCCGGGACACTGAAGCTTTCTTT. This encodes CASTSGGRDTEAFF. The chain joins TRBV28 to TRBJ1-1; 8 bases line up with TRBD1. With 7 bases clipped from V and 3 bases from J, the junction kept 7 bases outside the gene matches. The length of the CDR3 is 14 residues. Per germline, CDR1 MDHEN and CDR2 SYDVKM.

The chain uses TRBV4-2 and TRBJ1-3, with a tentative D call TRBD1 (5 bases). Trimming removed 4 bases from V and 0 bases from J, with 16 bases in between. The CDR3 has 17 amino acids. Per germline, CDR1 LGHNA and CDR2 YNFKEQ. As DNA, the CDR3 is TGTGCCAGCAGCCCCAAAGTCCCAGGGTACTCTGGAAACACCATATATTTT. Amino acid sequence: CASSPKVPGYSGNTIYF.

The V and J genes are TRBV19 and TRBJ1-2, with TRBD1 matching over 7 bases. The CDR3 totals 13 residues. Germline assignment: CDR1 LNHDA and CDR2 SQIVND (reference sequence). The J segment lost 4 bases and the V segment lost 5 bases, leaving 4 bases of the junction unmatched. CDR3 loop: CASSGGQAYGYTF. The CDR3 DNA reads TGTGCCAGTAGTGGAGGACAGGCCTATGGCTACACCTTC.

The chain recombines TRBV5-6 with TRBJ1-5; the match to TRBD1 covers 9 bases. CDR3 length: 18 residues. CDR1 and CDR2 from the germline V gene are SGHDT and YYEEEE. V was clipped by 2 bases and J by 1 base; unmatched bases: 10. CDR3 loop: CASSLRAGGQGSNQPQHF. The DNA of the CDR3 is TGTGCCAGCAGCTTAAGGGCGGGGGGACAGGGAAGCAATCAGCCCCAGCATTTT.

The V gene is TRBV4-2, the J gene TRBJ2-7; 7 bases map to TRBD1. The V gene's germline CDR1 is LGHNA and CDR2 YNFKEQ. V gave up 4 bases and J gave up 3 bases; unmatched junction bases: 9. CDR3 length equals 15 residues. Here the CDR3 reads CASSPQGQGVYEQYF. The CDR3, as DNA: TGTGCCAGCAGCCCACAAGGGCAGGGGGTCTACGAGCAGTACTTC.

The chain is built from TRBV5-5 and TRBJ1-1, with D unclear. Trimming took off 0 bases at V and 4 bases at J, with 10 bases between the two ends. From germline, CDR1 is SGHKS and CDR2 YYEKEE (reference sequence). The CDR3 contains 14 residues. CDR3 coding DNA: TGTGCCAGCAGCTTGGTGGGGAGATCCACTGAAGCTTTCTTT. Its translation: CASSLVGRSTEAFF.

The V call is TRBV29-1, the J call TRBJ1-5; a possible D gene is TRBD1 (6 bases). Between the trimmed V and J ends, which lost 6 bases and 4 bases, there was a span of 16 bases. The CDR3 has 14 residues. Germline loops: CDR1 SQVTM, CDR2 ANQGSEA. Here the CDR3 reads CSVKMTGMNQPQHF. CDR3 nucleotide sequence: TGCAGCGTCAAGATGACAGGTATGAATCAGCCCCAGCATTTT.

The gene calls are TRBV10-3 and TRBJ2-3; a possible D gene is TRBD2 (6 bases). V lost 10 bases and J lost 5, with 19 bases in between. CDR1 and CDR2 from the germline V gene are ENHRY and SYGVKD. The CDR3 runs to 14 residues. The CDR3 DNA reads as TGTGCCACTCAAGCGGGCGGGGTAAGAGATACGCAGTATTTT. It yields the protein CATQAGGVRDTQYF.

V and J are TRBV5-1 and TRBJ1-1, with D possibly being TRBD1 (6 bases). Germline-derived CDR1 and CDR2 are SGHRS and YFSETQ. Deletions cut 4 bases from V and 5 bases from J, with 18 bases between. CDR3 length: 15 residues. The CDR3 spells CASSLTGQSLTEAFF. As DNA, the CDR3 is TGCGCCAGCAGCCTGACCGGACAGAGCCTTACTGAAGCTTTCTTT.

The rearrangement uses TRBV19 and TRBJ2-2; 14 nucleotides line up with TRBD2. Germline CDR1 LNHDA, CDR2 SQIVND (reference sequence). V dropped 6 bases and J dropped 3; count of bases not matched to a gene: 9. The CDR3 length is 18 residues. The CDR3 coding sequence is TGTGCCAGTAGGCCCTGGACTAGCGGGGGGACAGACACCGGGGAGCTGTTTTTT. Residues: CASRPWTSGGTDTGELFF.

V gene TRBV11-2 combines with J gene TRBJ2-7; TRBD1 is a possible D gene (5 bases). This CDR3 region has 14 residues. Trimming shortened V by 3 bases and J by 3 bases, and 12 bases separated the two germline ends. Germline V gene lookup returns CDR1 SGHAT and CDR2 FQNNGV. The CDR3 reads CASSLYDSYYEQYF. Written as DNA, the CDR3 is TGTGCCAGCAGCTTGTATGACAGTTACTACGAGCAGTACTTC.

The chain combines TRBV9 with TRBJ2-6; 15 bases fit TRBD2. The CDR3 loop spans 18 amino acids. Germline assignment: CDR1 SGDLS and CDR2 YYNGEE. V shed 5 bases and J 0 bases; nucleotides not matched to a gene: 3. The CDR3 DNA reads TGTGCCAGCAGAGCGGGACTAGCGGGAGGCTCTGGGGCCAACGTCCTGACTTTC. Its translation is CASRAGLAGGSGANVLTF.

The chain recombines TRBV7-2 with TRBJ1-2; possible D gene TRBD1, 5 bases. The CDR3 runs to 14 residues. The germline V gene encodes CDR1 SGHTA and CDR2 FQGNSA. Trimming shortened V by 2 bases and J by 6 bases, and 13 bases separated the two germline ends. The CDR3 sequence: CASSLQGRGDGYTF. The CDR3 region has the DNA TGTGCCAGCAGCTTACAGGGCCGGGGGGATGGCTACACCTTC. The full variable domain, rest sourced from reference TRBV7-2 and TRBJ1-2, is GAGVSQSPSNKVTEKGKDVELRCDPISGHTALYWYRQSLGQGLEFLIYFQGNSAPDKSGLPSDRFSAERTGGSVSTLTIQRTQQEDSAVYLCASSLQGRGDGYTFGSGTRLTVV.

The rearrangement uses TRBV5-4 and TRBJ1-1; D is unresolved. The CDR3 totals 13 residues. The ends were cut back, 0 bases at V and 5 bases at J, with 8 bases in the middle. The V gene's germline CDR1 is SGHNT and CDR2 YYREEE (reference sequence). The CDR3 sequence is CASSLGRETEAFF. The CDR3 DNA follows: TGTGCCAGCAGCTTGGGACGGGAAACTGAAGCTTTCTTT.

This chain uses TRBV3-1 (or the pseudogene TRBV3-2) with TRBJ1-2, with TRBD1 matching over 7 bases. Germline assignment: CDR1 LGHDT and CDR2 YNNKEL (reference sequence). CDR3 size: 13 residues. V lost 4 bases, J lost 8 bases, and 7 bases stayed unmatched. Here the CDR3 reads CASSRGQSEGYTF. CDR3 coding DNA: TGTGCCAGCAGCCGGGGACAGTCAGAAGGCTACACCTTC.

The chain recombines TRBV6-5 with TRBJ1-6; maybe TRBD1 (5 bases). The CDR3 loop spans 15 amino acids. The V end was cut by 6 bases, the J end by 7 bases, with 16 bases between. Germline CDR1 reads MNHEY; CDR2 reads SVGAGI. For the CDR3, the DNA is TGTGCCAGCAGACCCTCCAGGGAAGGGAATTCACCCCTCCACTTT. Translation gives CASRPSREGNSPLHF.

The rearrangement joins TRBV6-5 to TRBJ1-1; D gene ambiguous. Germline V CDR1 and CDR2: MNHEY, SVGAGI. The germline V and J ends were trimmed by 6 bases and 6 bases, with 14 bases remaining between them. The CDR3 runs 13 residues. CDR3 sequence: CASRPLGRSEAFF. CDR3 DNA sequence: TGTGCCAGCAGGCCCTTGGGCCGTTCTGAAGCTTTCTTT.

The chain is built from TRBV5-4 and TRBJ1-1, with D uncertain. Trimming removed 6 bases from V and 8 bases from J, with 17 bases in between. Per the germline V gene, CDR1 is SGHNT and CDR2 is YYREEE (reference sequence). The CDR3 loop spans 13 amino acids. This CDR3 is CASTRPERLEAFF. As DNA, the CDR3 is TGTGCCAGCACCCGTCCTGAGAGGTTAGAAGCTTTCTTT.

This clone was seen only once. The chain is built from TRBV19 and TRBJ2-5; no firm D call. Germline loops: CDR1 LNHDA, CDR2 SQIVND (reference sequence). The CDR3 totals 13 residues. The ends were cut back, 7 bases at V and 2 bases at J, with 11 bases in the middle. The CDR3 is CASNSIRQETQYF. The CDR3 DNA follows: TGTGCCAGTAACTCAATCCGGCAAGAGACCCAGTACTTC. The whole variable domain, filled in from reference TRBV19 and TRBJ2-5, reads DGGITQSPKYLFRKEGQNVTLSCEQNLNHDAMYWYRQDPGQGLRLIYYSQIVNDFQKGDIAEGYSVSREKKESFPLTVTSAQKNPTAFYLCASNSIRQETQYFGPGTRLLVL.

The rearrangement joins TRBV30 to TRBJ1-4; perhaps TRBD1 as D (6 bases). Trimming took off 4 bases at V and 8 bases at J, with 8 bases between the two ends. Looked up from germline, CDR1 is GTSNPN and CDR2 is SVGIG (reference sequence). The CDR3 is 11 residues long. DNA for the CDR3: TGTGCCTGGAATGACAGGGAAAAACTGTTTTTT. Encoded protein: CAWNDREKLFF.

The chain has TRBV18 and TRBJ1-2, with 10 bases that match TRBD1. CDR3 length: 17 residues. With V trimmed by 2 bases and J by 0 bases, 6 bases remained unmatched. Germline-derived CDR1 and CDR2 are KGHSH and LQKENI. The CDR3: CASSPFAGTGANYGYTF. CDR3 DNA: TGTGCCAGCTCACCATTTGCCGGGACAGGGGCTAACTATGGCTACACCTTC.

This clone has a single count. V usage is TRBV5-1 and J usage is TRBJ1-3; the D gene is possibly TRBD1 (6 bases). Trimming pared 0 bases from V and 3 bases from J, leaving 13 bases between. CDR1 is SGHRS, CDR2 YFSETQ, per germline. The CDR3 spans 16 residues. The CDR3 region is CASSLGITGSGNTIYF. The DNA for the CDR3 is TGCGCCAGCAGCTTGGGGATTACAGGGAGTGGAAACACCATATATTTT.